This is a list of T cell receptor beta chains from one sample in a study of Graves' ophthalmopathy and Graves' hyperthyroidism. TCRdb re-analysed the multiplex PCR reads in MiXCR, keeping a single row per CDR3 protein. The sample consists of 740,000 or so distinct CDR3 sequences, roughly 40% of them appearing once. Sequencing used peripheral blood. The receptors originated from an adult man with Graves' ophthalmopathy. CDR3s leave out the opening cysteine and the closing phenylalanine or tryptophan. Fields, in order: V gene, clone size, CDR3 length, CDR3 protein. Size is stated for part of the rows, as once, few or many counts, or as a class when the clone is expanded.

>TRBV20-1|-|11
SAPGTSNTEAF
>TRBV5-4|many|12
ASSLDRVNYGYT
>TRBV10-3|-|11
AWSLGGGDEQY
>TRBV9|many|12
ASSGDSQNSPLH
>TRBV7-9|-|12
ASSLGVGDYGYI
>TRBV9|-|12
ASSVVQDDSDYT
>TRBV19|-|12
ASTDARELETQY
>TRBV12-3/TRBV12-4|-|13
ASSKTRGASYEQY
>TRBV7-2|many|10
ASSFTGYEQY
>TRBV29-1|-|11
SVVNREDYGYT
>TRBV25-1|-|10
ASSQGTGTAF
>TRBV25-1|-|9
ASSDRSGNT
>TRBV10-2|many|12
ASSEGRYNTEAF